This TCR beta chain was profiled in a study of blood T cell repertoires in COVID-19. Study context: COVID-19 samples collected from the United States, Italy and Spain covered acute and convalescent phases.

This clone was observed a handful of times. This CDR3 has 20 residues. Looked up from germline, CDR1 is SNHLY and CDR2 is FYNNEI. V shed 3 bases, J shed 2 bases, and the junction held 19 bases outside the gene matches. Participants were placed into cohorts based on the clinical history they reported. What the recovered Cohort 3 donors had was two negative PCRs, clearance, or symptom resolution. In the source study's methods: Nucleated cell number was recorded as an estimate derived from reference gene primer amplification. Sequenced by immunoSEQ multiplex PCR; TCRdb stores in-frame clones only, minus some. That table supplies the V and J calls and clone size; D and trimming were determined from the DNA. The table includes over 350,000 clones, approximately 90% detected once.

The chain uses TRBV2 and TRBJ1-2, with 9 positions matching TRBD1. The TCR comes from a woman aged 18-29 years who had recovered from COVID-19. Sequenced: PBMCs or T cells enriched from blood (not recorded which). For the CDR3, the DNA is TGTGCCAGCAGTGATGAGGACAGGGGCCTAAGGTGGGAATCAAACTATGGCTACACCTTC. Protein: CASSDEDRGLRWESNYGYTF.